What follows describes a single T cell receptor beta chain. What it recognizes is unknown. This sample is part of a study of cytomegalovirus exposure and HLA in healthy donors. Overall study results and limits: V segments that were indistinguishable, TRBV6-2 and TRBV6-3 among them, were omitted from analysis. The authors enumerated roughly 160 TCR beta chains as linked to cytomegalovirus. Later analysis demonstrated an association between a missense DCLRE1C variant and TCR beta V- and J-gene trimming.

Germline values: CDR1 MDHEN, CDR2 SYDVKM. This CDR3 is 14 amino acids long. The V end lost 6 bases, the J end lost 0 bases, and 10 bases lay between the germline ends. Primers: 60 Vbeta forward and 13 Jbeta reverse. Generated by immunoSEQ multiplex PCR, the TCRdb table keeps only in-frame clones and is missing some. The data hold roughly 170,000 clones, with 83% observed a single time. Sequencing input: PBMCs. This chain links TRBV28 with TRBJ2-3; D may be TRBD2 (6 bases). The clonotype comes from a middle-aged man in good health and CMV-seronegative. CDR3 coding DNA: TGTGCCAGCAGAGACGGGGGAAGCACAGATACGCAGTATTTT. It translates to CASRDGGSTDTQYF. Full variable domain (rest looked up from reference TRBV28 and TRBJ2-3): DVKVTQSSRYLVKRTGEKVFLECVQDMDHENMFWYRQDPGLGLRLIYFSYDVKMKEKGDIPEGYSVSREKKERFSLILESASTNQTSMYLCASRDGGSTDTQYFGPGTRLTVL.